The 27 T cell receptor beta chains in this list originate from one sample, sequenced in a study of cytomegalovirus exposure and HLA in healthy donors. Vbeta (60) and Jbeta (13) primers were used in the PCR. Sequencing was performed with immunoSEQ multiplex PCR; in TCRdb, only in-frame clones are kept and a portion is missing. Its clone listing holds over 110,000 clones. The sequenced sample consisted of PBMCs. The receptors were sampled from a male donor in good health and CMV-seronegative.

The chain couples TRBV5-1 to TRBJ2-3; 8 nucleotides match TRBD2. Trimming cost V 4 bases and J 3 bases; bases outside gene matches: 7. CDR1 and CDR2 (germline): SGHRS, YFSETQ. The CDR3 contains 15 residues. CDR3 in DNA: TGCGCCAGCAGCCCCGCGGTAGCGGGAACAGATACGCAGTATTTT. This translates into CASSPAVAGTDTQYF. The variable domain in full, completed from reference TRBV5-1 and TRBJ2-3, reads KAGVTQTPRYLIKTRGQQVTLSCSPISGHRSVSWYQQTPGQGLQFLFEYFSETQRNKGNFPGRFSGRQFSNSRSEMNVSTLELGDSALYLCASSPAVAGTDTQYFGPGTRLTVL.

This chain links TRBV19 with TRBJ1-2, with TRBD1 as a possible D gene (6 bases). The germline V gene encodes CDR1 LNHDA and CDR2 SQIVND (reference sequence). V was cut by 2 bases and J by 5 bases, with 15 bases left in between. The CDR3 is 15 residues long. As DNA, the CDR3 is TGTGCCAGTAGTATACAGGGGACAACGAGTTATGGCTACACCTTC. Its translation is CASSIQGTTSYGYTF.

The rearrangement joins TRBV9 to TRBJ1-3, with 9 bases fitting TRBD1. The CDR3 consists of 16 residues. The germline V gene has CDR1 SGDLS and CDR2 YYNGEE. After removal of 2 bases from V and 2 bases from J, the junction contained 5 bases not matched to a gene. As DNA, the CDR3 is TGTGCCAGCAGCGTCAGGGGGGACAGGGCTGGAAACACCATATATTTT. Protein: CASSVRGDRAGNTIYF. The full variable domain, in which reference TRBV9 and TRBJ1-3 provide the parts outside the CDR3, is DSGVTQTPKHLITATGQRVTLRCSPRSGDLSVYWYQQSLDQGLQFLIQYYNGEERAKGNILERFSAQQFPDLHSELNLSSLELGDSALYFCASSVRGDRAGNTIYFGEGSWLTVV.

V and J are TRBV27 and TRBJ1-2; 8 positions agree with TRBD1. Germline V gives CDR1 MNHEY, CDR2 SMNVEV (reference sequence). The CDR3 loop spans 13 amino acids. Trimming took 3 bases from V and 8 from J; bases not matched to a gene: 5. The CDR3 DNA reads as TGTGCCAGCAGTTTCGGACAGGGCGCCGGCTACACCTTC. It specifies CASSFGQGAGYTF.

The chain combines TRBV19 with TRBJ1-2; no reliable D call. Trimming removed 8 bases at V and 5 bases at J, with 21 bases between. The CDR3 is made up of 15 amino acids. Germline-derived CDR1 and CDR2 are LNHDA and SQIVND (reference sequence). CDR3 coding DNA: TGTGCCAGTTGGGGTCAGAGGTACTCGGGGTATGGCTACACCTTC. It specifies CASWGQRYSGYGYTF.

The DNA of the CDR3 is TGTGCCAGCAGTGAACATAGGGGGGGGACCCAGTACTTC. It translates to CASSEHRGGTQYF. The chain links TRBV2 to TRBJ2-5; tentatively, D is TRBD2 (7 bases). Germline values: CDR1 SNHLY, CDR2 FYNNEI. The CDR3 contains 13 residues. V lost 2 bases to trimming and J lost 7 bases, with 11 bases between them.

The rearrangement uses TRBV7-6 and TRBJ1-4; 7 bases fit TRBD1. Germline V gene sequence: CDR1 SGHVS, CDR2 FNYEAQ. Trimming took 0 bases from V and 3 from J; bases not matched to a gene: 4. This CDR3 has 16 amino acids. CDR3 loop: CASSLAPDRANEKLFF. The CDR3 bases are TGTGCCAGCAGCTTAGCGCCTGACAGGGCTAATGAAAAACTGTTTTTT.

This rearrangement joins TRBV4-3 to TRBJ1-2; no clear D gene. The germline V gene encodes CDR1 LGHNA and CDR2 YSLEER. V shed 1 base and J shed 1 base, with 22 bases lying between them. The CDR3 is 19 residues long. The CDR3 here is CASSQVGGQSLRSNYGYTF. DNA of the CDR3: TGCGCCAGCAGCCAAGTAGGCGGCCAGAGTTTGCGTAGTAACTATGGCTACACCTTC.

J is TRBJ2-7 and V is TRBV25-1, with a tentative D call TRBD1 (6 bases). Between the trimmed V and J ends, which lost 5 bases and 2 bases, there was a span of 19 bases. Germline lookup yields CDR1 MGHDK and CDR2 SYGVNS. The CDR3 length is 16 residues. CDR3 protein: CASSLEVRTGTYEQYF. CDR3 DNA sequence: TGTGCCAGCAGTCTTGAAGTCCGTACAGGGACCTACGAGCAGTACTTC.

This chain joins TRBV5-1 and TRBJ1-5, with 8 positions matching TRBD1. This CDR3 is built from 17 residues. The J segment lost 7 bases and the V segment lost 0 bases, leaving 12 bases of the junction unmatched. Germline CDR1 reads SGHRS; CDR2 reads YFSETQ. DNA of the CDR3: TGCGCCAGCAGCTTGGGTGACAGGGGATCGTCGTTACAGCCCCAGCATTTT. It specifies CASSLGDRGSSLQPQHF.

This chain links TRBV7-9 with TRBJ1-1; D remains ambiguous. CDR3 size: 14 residues. V lost 2 bases to trimming and J lost 5 bases, with 12 bases between them. In germline, CDR1 is SEHNR, CDR2 FQNEAQ (reference sequence). The CDR3 loop reads CASSLPVGGTEAFF. For the CDR3, the DNA is TGTGCCAGCAGCTTACCCGTAGGAGGGACTGAAGCTTTCTTT.

CDR3 nucleotide sequence: TGCGCCAGCAGCCCAATGTTTTTCGGGGAGCTGTTTTTT. Translating gives CASSPMFFGELFF. The V call is TRBV5-1, the J call TRBJ2-2; no clear D. CDR3 length: 13 residues. Between the trimmed V and J ends, which lost 4 bases and 7 bases, there was a span of 11 bases. Germline CDR1 SGHRS, CDR2 YFSETQ.

This chain uses TRBV9 with TRBJ1-4; 7 positions match TRBD1. The trim removed 4 bases at V and 0 bases at J, leaving 6 bases unmatched. The CDR3 runs to 16 residues. Germline-derived CDR1 and CDR2 are SGDLS and YYNGEE. Here the CDR3 reads CASSLGQQATNEKLFF. In DNA form, the CDR3 reads TGTGCCAGCAGCCTGGGACAGCAAGCAACTAATGAAAAACTGTTTTTT.

This chain connects TRBV5-1 to TRBJ2-5; tentatively, D is TRBD1 (5 bases). V was pared by 6 bases and J by 1 base, with 16 bases between. The CDR3 length is 15 residues. Germline CDR1 SGHRS, CDR2 YFSETQ. The CDR3 coding sequence is TGCGCCAGCATGCCGATCTCAGGGTTCCAAGAGACCCAGTACTTC. Residues: CASMPISGFQETQYF.

The CDR3 reads CASSQEGGGLSGAYQETQYF. CDR3 in DNA: TGTGCCAGCAGCCAAGAGGGGGGGGGCCTGAGCGGGGCCTATCAAGAGACCCAGTACTTC. This chain links TRBV4-2 with TRBJ2-5, with D maybe TRBD2 (7 bases). Germline-derived CDR1 and CDR2 are LGHNA and YNFKEQ. V lost 0 bases to trimming and J lost 2 bases, with 25 bases between them. The CDR3 loop spans 20 amino acids.

The gene calls are TRBV4-1 and TRBJ2-1, with a tentative D call TRBD2 (5 bases). Trimming shortened V by 4 bases and J by 5 bases, and 6 bases separated the two germline ends. The CDR3 runs to 12 residues. CDR1 and CDR2 from the germline V gene are MGHRA and YSYEKL. CDR3 nucleotides: TGCGCCAGCAGCCCGAGGGACAATGAGCAGTTCTTC. Protein sequence: CASSPRDNEQFF.

V is TRBV6-1 and J is TRBJ1-5; D is ambiguous. CDR1 and CDR2 from the germline V gene are MNHNS and SASEGT. This CDR3 is 14 amino acids long. V was shortened by 4 bases and J by 2 bases, with 9 bases between the two germline ends. CDR3 sequence (DNA): TGTGCCAGCAGTGGGGCTGTTGGCAATCAGCCCCAGCATTTT. As protein: CASSGAVGNQPQHF.

This chain links TRBV10-2 with TRBJ2-5; tentative D call: TRBD2 (7 bases). Germline CDR1 and CDR2: WSHSY and SAAADI. V was pared by 4 bases and J by 3 bases, with 15 bases between. This CDR3 contains 15 residues. CDR3 sequence (DNA): TGCGCCAGCAGTGGGGCAGGGAGGGGGGAAGAGACCCAGTACTTC. It yields the protein CASSGAGRGEETQYF.

The V and J genes are TRBV2 and TRBJ1-5, with unresolved D. This CDR3 is built from 13 residues. Trimming left V 7 bases short and J 2 bases short, with 9 bases between. CDR1 SNHLY and CDR2 FYNNEI come from the germline V gene. CDR3 DNA sequence: TGTGCCAGCACTACAGTGGGCAATCAGCCCCAGCATTTT. It is translated as CASTTVGNQPQHF.

The chain recombines TRBV6-6 with TRBJ1-2; 7 positions match TRBD1. V gave up 2 bases and J gave up 3 bases; unmatched junction bases: 3. CDR3 size: 14 residues. CDR1 and CDR2 from the germline V gene are MNHNY and SVGAGI (reference sequence). The CDR3 DNA follows: TGTGCCAGCAGTTACACGGGACAGCACTATGGCTACACCTTC. As protein: CASSYTGQHYGYTF.

The chain couples TRBV29-1 to TRBJ1-2, with 10 bases identical to TRBD1. The CDR3 is 13 residues long. J lost 6 bases, V lost 1 base, and 2 bases had no gene match. In germline, CDR1 is SQVTM, CDR2 ANQGSEA. The CDR3 DNA follows: TGCAGCGTTGAAGGGACAGGGGGTCATGGCTACACCTTC. This encodes CSVEGTGGHGYTF.

This sequence joins TRBV19 and TRBJ2-7; the match to TRBD1 covers 8 bases. The CDR3 is 14 amino acids. V was clipped by 5 bases and J by 2 bases; unmatched bases: 5. The V gene's germline CDR1 is LNHDA and CDR2 SQIVND (reference sequence). CDR3 DNA sequence: TGTGCCAGTAGTGGGACAGGCGGTACCTACGAGCAGTACTTC. Its translation is CASSGTGGTYEQYF.

The V gene is TRBV30, the J gene TRBJ1-1; tentative D call: TRBD1 (6 bases). V lost 4 bases and J lost 2, with 20 bases in between. The CDR3 covers 16 residues. Germline-derived CDR1 and CDR2 are GTSNPN and SVGIG (reference sequence). CDR3 region: CAWKTPRGHINTEAFF. The CDR3 DNA is TGTGCCTGGAAAACCCCCAGGGGTCATATTAACACTGAAGCTTTCTTT.

The chain employs TRBV7-9 and TRBJ2-1; D call uncertain. The CDR3 contains 12 residues. The germline gives CDR1 SEHNR, CDR2 FQNEAQ (reference sequence). Trimming shortened V by 4 bases and J by 8 bases, and 9 bases separated the two germline ends. CDR3: CASSSYRDEQFF. As DNA, the CDR3 is TGTGCCAGCAGCTCCTACCGTGATGAGCAGTTCTTC.

The rearrangement links TRBV18 to TRBJ1-1, with 9 bases that match TRBD1. The germline V gene encodes CDR1 KGHSH and CDR2 LQKENI. The CDR3 runs 16 residues. With V trimmed by 5 bases and J by 3 bases, 10 bases remained unmatched. This chain's CDR3 is CASSSGQGTGYTEAFF. CDR3 nucleotides: TGTGCCAGCTCATCCGGACAGGGGACGGGGTACACTGAAGCTTTCTTT.

The CDR3 spells CASSYLQGLSSYEQYF. The CDR3 coding sequence is TGTGCCAGCAGTTACTTGCAGGGGCTAAGCTCCTACGAGCAGTACTTC. This chain joins TRBV6-6 and TRBJ2-7, with a weak D call TRBD1 (6 bases). Trimming removed 1 base from V and 0 bases from J, with 13 bases in between. The CDR3 spans 16 residues. Germline CDR1 MNHNY, CDR2 SVGAGI (reference sequence).

In nucleotides, the CDR3 is TGTGCCAGCAGTGTCCGACTAGCGAGGATGGGGGACGAGCAGTACTTC. The encoded protein is CASSVRLARMGDEQYF. The chain carries TRBV6-1 and TRBJ2-5; 8 bases line up with TRBD2. With the DNA end fitting TRBJ2-7 better, the J assignment may be wrong. The CDR3 sequence is 16 residues long. CDR1 is MNHNS, CDR2 SASEGT, per germline.